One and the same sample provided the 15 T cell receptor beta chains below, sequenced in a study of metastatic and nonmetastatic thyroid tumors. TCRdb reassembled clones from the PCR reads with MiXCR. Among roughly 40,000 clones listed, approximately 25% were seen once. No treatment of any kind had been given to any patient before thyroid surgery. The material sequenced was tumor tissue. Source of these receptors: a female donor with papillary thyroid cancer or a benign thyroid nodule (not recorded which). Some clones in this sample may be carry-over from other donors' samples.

The CDR3 DNA sequence: TGCGCCAGCAGCCTATCCGGGACAGGGACCGAGCAGTACTTC. This encodes CASSLSGTGTEQYF. This rearrangement joins TRBV5-1 to TRBJ2-7, with TRBD1 matching over 9 bases. CDR1 and CDR2 from the germline V gene are SGHRS and YFSETQ. This CDR3 has 14 amino acids. J lost 6 bases, V lost 4 bases, and 8 bases had no gene match.

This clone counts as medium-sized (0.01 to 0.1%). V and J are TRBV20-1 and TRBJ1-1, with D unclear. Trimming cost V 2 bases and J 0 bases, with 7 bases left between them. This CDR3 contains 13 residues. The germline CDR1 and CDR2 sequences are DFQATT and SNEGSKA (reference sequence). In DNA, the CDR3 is TGCAGTGCTAGAATCCACTTGAACACTGAAGCTTTCTTT. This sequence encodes CSARIHLNTEAFF.

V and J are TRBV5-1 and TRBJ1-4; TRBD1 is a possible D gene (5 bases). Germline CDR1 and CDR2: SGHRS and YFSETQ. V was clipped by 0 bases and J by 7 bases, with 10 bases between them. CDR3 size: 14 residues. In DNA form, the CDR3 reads TGCGCCAGCAGCTTGGCAGGGCGAGGTGAAAAACTGTTTTTT. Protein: CASSLAGRGEKLFF.

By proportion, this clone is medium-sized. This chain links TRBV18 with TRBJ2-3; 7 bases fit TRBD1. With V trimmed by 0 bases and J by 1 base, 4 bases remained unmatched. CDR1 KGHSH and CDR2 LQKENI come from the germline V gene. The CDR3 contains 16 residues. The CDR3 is CASSPPGGEGTDTQYF. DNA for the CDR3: TGTGCCAGCTCACCACCAGGGGGCGAGGGCACAGATACGCAGTATTTT.

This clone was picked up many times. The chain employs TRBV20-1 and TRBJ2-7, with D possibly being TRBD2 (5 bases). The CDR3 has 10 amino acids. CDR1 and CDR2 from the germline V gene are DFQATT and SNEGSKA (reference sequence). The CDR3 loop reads CQATGNEQYF. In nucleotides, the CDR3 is TGCCAAGCAACCGGGAACGAGCAGTACTTC.

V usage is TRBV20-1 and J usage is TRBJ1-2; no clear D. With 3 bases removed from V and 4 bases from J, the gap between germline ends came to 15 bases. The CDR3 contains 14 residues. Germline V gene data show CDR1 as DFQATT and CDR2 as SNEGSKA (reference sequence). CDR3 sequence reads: CSARADGSPYGYTF. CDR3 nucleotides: TGCAGTGCTAGGGCGGACGGATCTCCCTATGGCTACACCTTC.

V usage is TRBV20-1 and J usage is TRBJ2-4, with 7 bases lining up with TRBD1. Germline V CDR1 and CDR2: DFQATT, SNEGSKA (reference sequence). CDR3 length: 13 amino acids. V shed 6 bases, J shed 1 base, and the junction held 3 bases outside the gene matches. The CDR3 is CSAADRAKNIQYF. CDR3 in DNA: TGCAGTGCGGCGGACAGGGCCAAAAACATTCAGTACTTC.

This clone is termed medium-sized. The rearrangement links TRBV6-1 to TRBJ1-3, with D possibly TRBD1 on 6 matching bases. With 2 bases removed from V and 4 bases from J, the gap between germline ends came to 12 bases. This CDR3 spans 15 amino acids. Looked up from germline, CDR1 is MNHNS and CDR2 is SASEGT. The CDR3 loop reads CASSELAGAGNTIYF. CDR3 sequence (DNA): TGTGCCAGCAGTGAACTGGCAGGGGCGGGAAACACCATATATTTT.

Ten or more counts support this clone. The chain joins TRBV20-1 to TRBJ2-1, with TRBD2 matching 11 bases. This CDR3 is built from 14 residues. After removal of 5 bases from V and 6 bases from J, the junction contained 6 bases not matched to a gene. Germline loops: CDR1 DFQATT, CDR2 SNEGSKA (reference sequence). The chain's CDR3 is CSAPGLAEINEQFF. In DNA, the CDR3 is TGCAGTGCTCCGGGACTAGCGGAAATCAATGAGCAGTTCTTC.

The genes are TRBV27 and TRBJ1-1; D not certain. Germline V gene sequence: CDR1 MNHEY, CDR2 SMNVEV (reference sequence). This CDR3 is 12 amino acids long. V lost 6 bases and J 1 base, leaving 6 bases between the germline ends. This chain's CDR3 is CASRRPNTEAFF. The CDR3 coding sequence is TGTGCCAGCAGACGTCCGAACACTGAAGCTTTCTTT.

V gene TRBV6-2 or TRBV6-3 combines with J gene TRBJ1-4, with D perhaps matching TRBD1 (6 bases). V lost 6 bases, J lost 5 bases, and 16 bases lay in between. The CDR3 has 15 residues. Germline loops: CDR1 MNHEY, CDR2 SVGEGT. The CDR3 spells CASSLLQGLNEKLFF. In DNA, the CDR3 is TGTGCCAGCAGCTTACTACAGGGTCTAAATGAAAAACTGTTTTTT.

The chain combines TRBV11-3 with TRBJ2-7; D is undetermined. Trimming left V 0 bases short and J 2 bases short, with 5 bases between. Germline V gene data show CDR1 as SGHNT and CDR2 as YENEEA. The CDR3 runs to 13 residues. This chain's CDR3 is CASSLEGTYEQYF. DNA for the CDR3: TGTGCCAGCAGCTTAGAGGGCACCTACGAGCAGTACTTC. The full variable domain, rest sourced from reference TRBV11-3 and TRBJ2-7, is EAGVVQSPRYKIIEKKQPVAFWCNPISGHNTLYWYLQNLGQGPELLIRYENEEAVDDSQLPKDRFSAERLKGVDSTLKIQPAELGDSAVYLCASSLEGTYEQYFGPGTRLTVT.

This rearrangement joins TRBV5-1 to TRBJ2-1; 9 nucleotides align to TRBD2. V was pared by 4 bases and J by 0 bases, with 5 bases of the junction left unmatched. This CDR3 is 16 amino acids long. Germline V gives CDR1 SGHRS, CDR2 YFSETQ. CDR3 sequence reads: CASSVRLAVSYNEQFF. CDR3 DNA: TGCGCCAGCAGCGTGAGACTAGCGGTCTCCTACAATGAGCAGTTCTTC.

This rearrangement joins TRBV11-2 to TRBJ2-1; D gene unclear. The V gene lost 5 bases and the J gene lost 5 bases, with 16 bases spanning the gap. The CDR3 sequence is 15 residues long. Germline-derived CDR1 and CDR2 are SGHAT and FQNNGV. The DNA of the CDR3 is TGTGCCAGCAGCGGTAGTGGTGGACGAGACAATGAGCAGTTCTTC. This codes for CASSGSGGRDNEQFF.

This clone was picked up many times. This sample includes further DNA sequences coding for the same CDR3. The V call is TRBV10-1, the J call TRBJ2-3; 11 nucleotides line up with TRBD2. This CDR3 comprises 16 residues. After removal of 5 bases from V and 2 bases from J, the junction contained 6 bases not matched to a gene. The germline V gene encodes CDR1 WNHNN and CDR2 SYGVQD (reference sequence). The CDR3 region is CASSPRLAGNTDTQYF. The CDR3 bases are TGCGCCAGCAGTCCTCGACTAGCGGGGAACACAGATACGCAGTATTTT.